The sequence of this TCR beta chain was determined in a study of CD8 T cells in ankylosing spondylitis. TCRdb redid the calling of the 5' RACE reads with MiXCR, one entry per CDR3 protein. Of about 140,000 distinct CDR3 sequences in the sample, 6% to 8.5% are singletons; the top ten hold around an eighth. The CDR3 has 14 amino acids. Germline V gene lookup returns CDR1 LGHDT and CDR2 YNNKEL (reference sequence). Trimming removed 7 bases from V and 5 bases from J, with 14 bases in between. There are many counts of this clonotype. The sample taken for sequencing was blood, either unsorted or a sorted T cell fraction (not recorded which). This sequence originates from a female donor with ankylosing spondylitis or in good health (not recorded which). The chain has TRBV3-1 and TRBJ2-2, with a tentative D call TRBD2 (5 bases). For the CDR3, the DNA is TGTGCCAGCAACTTGGCCCGGGGTACCGGGGAGCTGTTTTTT. The encoded protein is CASNLARGTGELFF.